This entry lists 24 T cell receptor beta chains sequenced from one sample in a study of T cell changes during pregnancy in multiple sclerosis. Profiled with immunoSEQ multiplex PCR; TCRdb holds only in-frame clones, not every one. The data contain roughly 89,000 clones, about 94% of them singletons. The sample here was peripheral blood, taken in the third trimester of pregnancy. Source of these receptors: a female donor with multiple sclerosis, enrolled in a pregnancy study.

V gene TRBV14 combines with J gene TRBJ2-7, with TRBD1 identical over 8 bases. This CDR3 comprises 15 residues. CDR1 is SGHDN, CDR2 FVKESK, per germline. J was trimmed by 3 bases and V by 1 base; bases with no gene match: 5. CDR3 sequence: CASSQGRTGLYEQYF. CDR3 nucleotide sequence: TGTGCCAGCAGCCAAGGGAGGACAGGGCTCTACGAGCAGTACTTC.

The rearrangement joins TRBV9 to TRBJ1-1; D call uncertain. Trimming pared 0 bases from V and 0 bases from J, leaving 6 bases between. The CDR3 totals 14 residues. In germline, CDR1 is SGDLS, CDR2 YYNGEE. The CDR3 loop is CASSVAVLNTEAFF. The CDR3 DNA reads TGTGCCAGCAGCGTAGCCGTTCTGAACACTGAAGCTTTCTTT.

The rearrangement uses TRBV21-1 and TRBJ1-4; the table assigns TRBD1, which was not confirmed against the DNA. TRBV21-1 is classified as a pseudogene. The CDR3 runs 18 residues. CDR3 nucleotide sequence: TGTGCCAGCAGCAATAGGACAGGCGATACCGTAACTAATGAAAAACTGTTTTTT. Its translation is CASSNRTGDTVTNEKLFF.

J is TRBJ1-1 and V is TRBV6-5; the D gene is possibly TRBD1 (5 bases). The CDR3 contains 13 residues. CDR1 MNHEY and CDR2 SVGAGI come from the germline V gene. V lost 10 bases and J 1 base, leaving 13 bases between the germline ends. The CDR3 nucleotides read TGTGCCACTCAACGGGGGGGGAACACTGAAGCTTTCTTT. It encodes CATQRGGNTEAFF.

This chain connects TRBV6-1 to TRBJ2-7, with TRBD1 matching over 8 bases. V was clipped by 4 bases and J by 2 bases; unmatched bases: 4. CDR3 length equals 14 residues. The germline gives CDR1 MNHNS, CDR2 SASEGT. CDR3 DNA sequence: TGTGCCAGCAGTGCACAGGGGGGACCCTACGAGCAGTACTTC. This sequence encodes CASSAQGGPYEQYF.

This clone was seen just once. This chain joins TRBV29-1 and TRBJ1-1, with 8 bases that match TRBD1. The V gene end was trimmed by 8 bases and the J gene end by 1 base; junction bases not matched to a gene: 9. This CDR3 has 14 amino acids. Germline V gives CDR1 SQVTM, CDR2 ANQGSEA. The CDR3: CSLRTGQGNTEAFF. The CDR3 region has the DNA TGCAGCCTCCGGACAGGGCAAGGGAACACTGAAGCTTTCTTT.

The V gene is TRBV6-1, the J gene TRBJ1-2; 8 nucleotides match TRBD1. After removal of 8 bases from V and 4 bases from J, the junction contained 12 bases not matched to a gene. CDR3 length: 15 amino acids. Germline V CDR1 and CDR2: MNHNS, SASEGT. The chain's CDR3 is CASRDRKSALYGYTF. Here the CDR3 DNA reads TGTGCCAGCCGGGACAGGAAATCAGCCCTCTATGGCTACACCTTC.

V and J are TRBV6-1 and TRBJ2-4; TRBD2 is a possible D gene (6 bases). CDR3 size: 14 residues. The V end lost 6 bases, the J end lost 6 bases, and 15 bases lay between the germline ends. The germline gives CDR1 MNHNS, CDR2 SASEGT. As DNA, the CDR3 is TGTGCCAGCAGGCCCAGGGCCGGGGGAAACATTCAGTACTTC. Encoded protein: CASRPRAGGNIQYF.

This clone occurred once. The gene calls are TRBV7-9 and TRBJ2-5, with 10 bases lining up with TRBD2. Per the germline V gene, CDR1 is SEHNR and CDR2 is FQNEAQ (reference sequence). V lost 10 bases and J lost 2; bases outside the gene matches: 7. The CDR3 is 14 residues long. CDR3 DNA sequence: TGTGCCACCCCGGGACTAGCGAATCAAGAGACCCAGTACTTC. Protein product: CATPGLANQETQYF.

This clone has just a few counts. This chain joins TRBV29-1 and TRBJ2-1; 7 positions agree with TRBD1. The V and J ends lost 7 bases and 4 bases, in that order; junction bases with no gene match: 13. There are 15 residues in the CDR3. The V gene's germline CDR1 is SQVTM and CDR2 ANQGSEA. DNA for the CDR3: TGCAGCGCCGCGCACCTGGACAGGACGTACAATGAGCAGTTCTTC. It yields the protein CSAAHLDRTYNEQFF.

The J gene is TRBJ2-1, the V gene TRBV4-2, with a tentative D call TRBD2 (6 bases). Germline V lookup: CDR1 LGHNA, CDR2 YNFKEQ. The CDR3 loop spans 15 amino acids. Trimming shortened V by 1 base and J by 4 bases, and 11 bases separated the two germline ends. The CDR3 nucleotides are TGTGCCAGCAGCCAAGTGTGGGGGGATTACAATGAGCAGTTCTTC. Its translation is CASSQVWGDYNEQFF.

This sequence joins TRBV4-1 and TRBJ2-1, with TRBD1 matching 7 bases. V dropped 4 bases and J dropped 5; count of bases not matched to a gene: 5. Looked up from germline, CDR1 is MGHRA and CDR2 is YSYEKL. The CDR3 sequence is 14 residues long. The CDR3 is CASSPLTGDNEQFF. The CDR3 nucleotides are TGCGCCAGCAGCCCCCTCACAGGGGACAATGAGCAGTTCTTC.

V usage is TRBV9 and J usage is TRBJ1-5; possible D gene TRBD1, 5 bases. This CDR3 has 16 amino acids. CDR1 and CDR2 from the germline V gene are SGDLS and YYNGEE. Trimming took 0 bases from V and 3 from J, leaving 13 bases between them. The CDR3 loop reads CASSVGLGADNQPQHF. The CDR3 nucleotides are TGTGCCAGCAGCGTAGGGTTAGGGGCGGACAATCAGCCCCAGCATTTT. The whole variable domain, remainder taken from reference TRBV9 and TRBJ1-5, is DSGVTQTPKHLITATGQRVTLRCSPRSGDLSVYWYQQSLDQGLQFLIQYYNGEERAKGNILERFSAQQFPDLHSELNLSSLELGDSALYFCASSVGLGADNQPQHFGDGTRLSIL.

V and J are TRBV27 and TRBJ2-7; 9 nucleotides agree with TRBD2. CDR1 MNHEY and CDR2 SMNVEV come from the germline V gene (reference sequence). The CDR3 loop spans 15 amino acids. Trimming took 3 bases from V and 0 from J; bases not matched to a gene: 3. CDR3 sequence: CASSFFSGSSYEQYF. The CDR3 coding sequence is TGTGCCAGCAGTTTTTTTAGCGGGAGCTCCTACGAGCAGTACTTC.

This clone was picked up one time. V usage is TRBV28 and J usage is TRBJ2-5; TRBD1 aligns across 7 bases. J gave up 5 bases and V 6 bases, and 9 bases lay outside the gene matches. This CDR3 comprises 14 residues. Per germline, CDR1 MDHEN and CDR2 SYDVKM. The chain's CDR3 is CASRATGPTETQYF. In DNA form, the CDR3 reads TGTGCCAGCAGAGCGACAGGGCCAACGGAGACCCAGTACTTC.

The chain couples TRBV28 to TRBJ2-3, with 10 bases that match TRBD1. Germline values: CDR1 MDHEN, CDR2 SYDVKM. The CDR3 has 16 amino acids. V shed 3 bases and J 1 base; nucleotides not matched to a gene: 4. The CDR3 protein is CASSFLGTGGTDTQYF. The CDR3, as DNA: TGTGCCAGCAGTTTCCTCGGGACAGGGGGCACAGATACGCAGTATTTT. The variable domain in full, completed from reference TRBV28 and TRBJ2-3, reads DVKVTQSSRYLVKRTGEKVFLECVQDMDHENMFWYRQDPGLGLRLIYFSYDVKMKEKGDIPEGYSVSREKKERFSLILESASTNQTSMYLCASSFLGTGGTDTQYFGPGTRLTVL.

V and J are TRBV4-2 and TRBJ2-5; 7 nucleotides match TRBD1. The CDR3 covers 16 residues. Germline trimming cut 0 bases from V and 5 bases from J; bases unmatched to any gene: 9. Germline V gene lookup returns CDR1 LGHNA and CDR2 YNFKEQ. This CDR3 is CASSQDRGQGSETQYF. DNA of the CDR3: TGTGCCAGCAGCCAAGATAGGGGGCAAGGGTCGGAGACCCAGTACTTC.

In DNA form, the CDR3 reads TGTGCCAGCAGCTTAAAGGGGAACGAGCAGTACTTC. It codes for CASSLKGNEQYF. The chain employs TRBV11-2 and TRBJ2-7; tentative D call: TRBD1 (5 bases). With 2 bases removed from V and 5 bases from J, the gap between germline ends came to 7 bases. In germline, CDR1 is SGHAT, CDR2 FQNNGV. This CDR3 has 12 amino acids. Looking up the rest from reference TRBV11-2 and TRBJ2-7 gives the full variable domain: EAGVAQSPRYKIIEKRQSVAFWCNPISGHATLYWYQQILGQGPKLLIQFQNNGVVDDSQLPKDRFSAERLKGVDSTLKIQPAKLEDSAVYLCASSLKGNEQYFGPGTRLTVT.

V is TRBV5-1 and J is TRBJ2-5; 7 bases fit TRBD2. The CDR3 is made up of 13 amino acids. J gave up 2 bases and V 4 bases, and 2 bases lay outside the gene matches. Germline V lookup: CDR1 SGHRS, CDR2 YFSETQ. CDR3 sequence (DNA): TGCGCCAGCAGCCGGGGGGATCAAGAGACCCAGTACTTC. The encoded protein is CASSRGDQETQYF.

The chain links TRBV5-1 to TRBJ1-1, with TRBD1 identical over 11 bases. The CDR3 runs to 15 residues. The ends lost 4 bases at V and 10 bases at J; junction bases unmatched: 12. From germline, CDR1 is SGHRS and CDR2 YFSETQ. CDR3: CASSSPGTGGSGAFF. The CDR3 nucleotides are TGCGCCAGCAGCAGCCCAGGGACAGGGGGTTCCGGAGCTTTCTTT.

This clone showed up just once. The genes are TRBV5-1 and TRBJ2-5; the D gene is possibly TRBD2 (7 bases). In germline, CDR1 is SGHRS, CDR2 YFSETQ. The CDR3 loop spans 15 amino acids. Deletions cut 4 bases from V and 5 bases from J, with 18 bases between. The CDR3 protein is CASSPRGGARETQYF. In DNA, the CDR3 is TGCGCCAGCAGCCCCAGAGGGGGGGCTAGGGAGACCCAGTACTTC.

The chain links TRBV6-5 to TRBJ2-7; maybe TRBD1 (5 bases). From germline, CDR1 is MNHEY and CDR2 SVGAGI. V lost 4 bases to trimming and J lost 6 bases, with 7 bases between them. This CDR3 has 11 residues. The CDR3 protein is CASSSRVEQYF. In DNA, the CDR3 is TGTGCCAGCAGTTCCAGGGTCGAGCAGTACTTC.

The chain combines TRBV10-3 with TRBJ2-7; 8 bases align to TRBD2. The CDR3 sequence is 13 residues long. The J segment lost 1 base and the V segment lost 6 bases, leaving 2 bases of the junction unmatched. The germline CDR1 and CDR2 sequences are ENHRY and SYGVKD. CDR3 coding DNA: TGTGCCATCAGGACTAGCGCGTCCTACGAGCAGTACTTC. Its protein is CAIRTSASYEQYF.

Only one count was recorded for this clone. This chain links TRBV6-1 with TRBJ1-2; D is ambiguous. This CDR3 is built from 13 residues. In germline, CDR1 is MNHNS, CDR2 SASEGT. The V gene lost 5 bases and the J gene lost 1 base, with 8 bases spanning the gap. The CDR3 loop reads CASSPGLNYGYTF. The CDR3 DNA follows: TGTGCCAGCAGTCCCGGACTTAACTATGGCTACACCTTC.